These 21 T cell receptor beta chains were sequenced from one sample in a study of regulatory T cells in long-lasting Graves disease. Time point noted: persistent/refractory GD, antithyroid drugs over 5 years with positive TRAb. PBMC RNA was the source of the TCR library. To make TCR beta libraries, researchers used iRepertoire HTBI primers and Arm-PCR of CDR3 regions. TCRdb reprocessed the multiplex PCR reads via MiXCR and lists one record per CDR3 protein. The profile shows some 470,000 distinct CDR3 sequences, about 22% of them singletons. The sample consisted of peripheral blood mononuclear cells (PBMCs), taken when the disease was refractory, from a patient treated with antithyroid drugs. The origin of the receptors is a female donor with Graves disease.

This chain's CDR3 is CASSLRTAVYEQYF. In DNA, the CDR3 is TGTGCCAGCAGCTTAAGAACAGCAGTTTACGAGCAGTACTTC. V gene TRBV11-3 combines with J gene TRBJ2-7; D not certain. This CDR3 spans 14 amino acids. V lost 2 bases to trimming and J lost 4 bases, with 12 bases between them. Germline-derived CDR1 and CDR2 are SGHNT and YENEEA. The variable domain in full, with the rest retrieved from reference TRBV11-3 and TRBJ2-7, is EAGVVQSPRYKIIEKKQPVAFWCNPISGHNTLYWYLQNLGQGPELLIRYENEEAVDDSQLPKDRFSAERLKGVDSTLKIQPAELGDSAVYLCASSLRTAVYEQYFGPGTRLTVT.

This chain links TRBV7-9 with TRBJ1-2, with TRBD1 identical over 8 bases. Germline assignment: CDR1 SEHNR and CDR2 FQNEAQ (reference sequence). V was pared by 5 bases and J by 0 bases, with 5 bases of the junction left unmatched. The CDR3 sequence is 15 residues long. The CDR3 DNA reads TGTGCCAGCAGCCGAAGGACAGGGACTAACTATGGCTACACCTTC. It translates to CASSRRTGTNYGYTF.

V is TRBV20-1 and J is TRBJ1-4; perhaps TRBD1 as D (5 bases). V was cut by 3 bases and J by 0 bases, with 14 bases left in between. The germline CDR1 and CDR2 sequences are DFQATT and SNEGSKA (reference sequence). This CDR3 spans 16 amino acids. CDR3 in DNA: TGCAGTGCTAGCGGGGCGGGAGGCGCAACTAATGAAAAACTGTTTTTT. Protein product: CSASGAGGATNEKLFF.

This clonotype showed up many times. The chain combines TRBV28 with TRBJ1-5; 7 positions match TRBD1. Trimming removed 8 bases from V and 6 bases from J; junction bases left unmatched: 4. The CDR3 is 12 residues long. Germline CDR1 reads MDHEN; CDR2 reads SYDVKM. The DNA of the CDR3 is TGTGCCAGCCTAGGGGGCGGTCAGCCCCAGCATTTT. This translates into CASLGGGQPQHF.

This clonotype was counted many times. The chain has TRBV12-3 or TRBV12-4 and TRBJ1-5; D remains unclear. CDR3 length: 13 amino acids. The V and J ends lost 3 bases and 3 bases respectively, with 6 bases between them. The CDR3 loop is CASSFAVNQPQHF. CDR3 in DNA: TGTGCCAGCAGTTTTGCAGTCAATCAGCCCCAGCATTTT.

The sample holds many counts of this clonotype. The chain joins TRBV12-3 or TRBV12-4 to TRBJ2-5, with a possible D match to TRBD2 (5 bases). The CDR3 covers 15 residues. V lost 6 bases and J lost 3, with 17 bases in between. Here the CDR3 DNA reads TGTGCCAGCAGCCGAGAAGGGAGTTCAAAAGAGACCCAGTACTTC. Translated, it gives CASSREGSSKETQYF.

This clonotype was picked up one time. This rearrangement joins TRBV5-5 to TRBJ2-3; TRBD1 matches 9 bases. V trimming: 0 bases; J trimming: 4 bases; junction bases outside the gene matches: 6. CDR1 and CDR2 from the germline V gene are SGHKS and YYEKEE (reference sequence). This CDR3 has 16 residues. CDR3 in amino acids: CASSLDRDRAPDTQYF. DNA of the CDR3: TGTGCCAGCAGCTTGGACCGGGACAGGGCCCCAGATACGCAGTATTTT.

The genes are TRBV20-1 and TRBJ2-7; D possibly corresponds to TRBD2 (6 bases). With 3 bases removed from V and 3 bases from J, the gap between germline ends came to 18 bases. There are 15 residues in the CDR3. CDR1 and CDR2 (germline): DFQATT, SNEGSKA (reference sequence). The CDR3 spells CSARGTSGTGYEQYF. CDR3 in DNA: TGCAGTGCTAGGGGGACTTCCGGCACGGGCTACGAGCAGTACTTC.

This clonotype was recorded many times. This chain links TRBV11-3 with TRBJ2-7; perhaps TRBD2 as D (5 bases). Per the germline V gene, CDR1 is SGHNT and CDR2 is YENEEA. The germline V and J ends were trimmed by 1 base and 2 bases, with 12 bases remaining between them. CDR3 length: 15 amino acids. The CDR3: CASSLAVGEAYEQYF. The CDR3 DNA reads TGTGCCAGCAGCTTAGCGGTCGGGGAAGCCTACGAGCAGTACTTC.

As to this clonotype: This may stem from a read error, because a much larger clone lies one nucleotide away. The chain has TRBV5-6 and TRBJ1-5; D unclear. This CDR3 spans 13 amino acids. CDR1 SGHDT and CDR2 YYEEEE come from the germline V gene. CDR3 sequence reads: CASSFASSQPRHF. The CDR3 DNA reads as TGTGCCAGCAGCTTCGCTAGCTCCCAGCCCCGGCATTTT.

A few counts support this clonotype. The rearrangement uses TRBV19 and TRBJ2-7, with D perhaps matching TRBD2 (6 bases). Looked up from germline, CDR1 is LNHDA and CDR2 is SQIVND (reference sequence). The CDR3 is 14 residues long. The germline V and J ends were trimmed by 6 bases and 2 bases, with 14 bases remaining between them. The CDR3 DNA sequence: TGTGCCAGTAGAGGATCGGGCGGGGCCTACGAGCAGTACTTC. Translation: CASRGSGGAYEQYF.

This clonotype has only a few counts. V and J are TRBV29-1 and TRBJ1-1; no clear D. With 3 bases removed from V and 1 base from J, the gap between germline ends came to 12 bases. Germline V gene lookup returns CDR1 SQVTM and CDR2 ANQGSEA. The CDR3 is 14 amino acids. This CDR3 is CSVDQVSSNTEAFF. As DNA, the CDR3 is TGCAGCGTTGATCAGGTGTCCTCGAACACTGAAGCTTTCTTT.

This clonotype was detected a few times. The chain employs TRBV7-8 and TRBJ2-5, with 7 bases that match TRBD2. Germline V CDR1 and CDR2: SGHVS, FQNEAQ. This CDR3 has 16 residues. V lost 2 bases, J lost 4 bases, and 10 bases stayed unmatched. CDR3 bases: TGTGCCAGCAGCTTATTAGGAGCGGGGAGGGGAGAGACCCAGTACTTC. Its protein product is CASSLLGAGRGETQYF.

The rearrangement links TRBV19 to TRBJ2-7; TRBD2 is a possible D gene (6 bases). CDR1 and CDR2 (germline): LNHDA, SQIVND (reference sequence). This CDR3 has 16 amino acids. Trimming shortened V by 5 bases and J by 2 bases, and 19 bases separated the two germline ends. The CDR3 here is CASSVSGGTSTYEQYF. The DNA of the CDR3 is TGTGCCAGTAGTGTTTCAGGTGGGACTTCGACCTACGAGCAGTACTTC. The full variable domain, its missing parts supplied by reference TRBV19 and TRBJ2-7, is DGGITQSPKYLFRKEGQNVTLSCEQNLNHDAMYWYRQDPGQGLRLIYYSQIVNDFQKGDIAEGYSVSREKKESFPLTVTSAQKNPTAFYLCASSVSGGTSTYEQYFGPGTRLTVT.

In this sample, this clonotype turned up a few times. This chain's CDR3 is CAWNRDRDYGYTF. As DNA, the CDR3 is TGTGCCTGGAACCGGGACAGGGACTATGGCTACACCTTC. This sequence joins TRBV30 and TRBJ1-2; 9 nucleotides agree with TRBD1. Trimming cost V 4 bases and J 3 bases; bases outside gene matches: 3. Germline CDR1 and CDR2: GTSNPN and SVGIG (reference sequence). The CDR3 length is 13 residues.

V usage is TRBV7-8 and J usage is TRBJ1-5; TRBD1 might be the D (6 bases). The CDR3 is 15 amino acids. Germline assignment: CDR1 SGHVS and CDR2 FQNEAQ. V lost 5 bases to trimming and J lost 6 bases, with 17 bases between them. The CDR3 region is CASSLGTVQGQPQHF. The CDR3 DNA reads TGTGCCAGCAGCCTCGGGACGGTACAGGGTCAGCCCCAGCATTTT. Using reference TRBV7-8 and TRBJ1-5 for the parts outside the CDR3, the full variable domain is GAGVSQSPRYKVAKRGQDVALRCDPISGHVSLFWYQQALGQGPEFLTYFQNEAQLDKSGLPSDRFFAERPEGSVSTLKIQRTQQEDSAVYLCASSLGTVQGQPQHFGDGTRLSIL.

This sequence joins TRBV12-3 or TRBV12-4 and TRBJ1-5; 8 bases are shared with TRBD1. V dropped 7 bases and J dropped 6; count of bases not matched to a gene: 5. The CDR3 is made up of 13 amino acids. The CDR3 loop reads CASTLQGGQPQHF. The CDR3 DNA reads as TGTGCCAGCACCCTACAGGGGGGTCAGCCCCAGCATTTT.

This clonotype was observed many times. V gene TRBV29-1 combines with J gene TRBJ1-1; D remains unclear. CDR3 length equals 11 residues. The V and J ends lost 6 bases and 6 bases respectively, with 11 bases between them. CDR1 SQVTM and CDR2 ANQGSEA come from the germline V gene. The CDR3 spells CSVPLNAEAFF. DNA for the CDR3: TGCAGCGTCCCTCTCAACGCTGAAGCTTTCTTT.

This clonotype showed up many times. This chain uses TRBV20-1 with TRBJ2-5; D is ambiguous. This CDR3 is 11 amino acids long. With 6 bases removed from V and 5 bases from J, the gap between germline ends came to 10 bases. Looked up from germline, CDR1 is DFQATT and CDR2 is SNEGSKA (reference sequence). The CDR3 region has the DNA TGCAGTGCCAACAGATGGGAGACCCAGTACTTC. This sequence encodes CSANRWETQYF.

This clonotype was seen repeatedly, ten times or more. The rearrangement uses TRBV28 and TRBJ1-5; a possible D gene is TRBD1 (5 bases). The CDR3 spans 16 residues. V lost 3 bases to trimming and J lost 0 bases, with 12 bases between them. Per germline, CDR1 MDHEN and CDR2 SYDVKM. CDR3 in amino acids: CASSLGGRVSNQPQHF. As DNA, the CDR3 is TGTGCCAGCAGTTTGGGGGGTCGGGTTAGCAATCAGCCCCAGCATTTT.

This clonotype was seen a few times. The rearrangement links TRBV6-2 or TRBV6-3 to TRBJ2-7, with D possibly TRBD2 on 6 matching bases. This CDR3 is built from 13 residues. Germline CDR1 reads MNHEY; CDR2 reads SVGEGT. Deletions cut 8 bases from V and 0 bases from J, with 11 bases between. CDR3 coding DNA: TGTGCCAGCGCAAGCGGGTCCTCCTACGAGCAGTACTTC. This sequence encodes CASASGSSYEQYF.